This entry lists 23 T cell receptor beta chains sequenced from one sample in a study of a mutant IDH1 vaccine in newly diagnosed glioma (dated by TCRdb to the early 2020s). The time point label here, explained by the study, means: week 35, safety follow-up. Every vaccine dose consisted of 300 ug of a 20-mer mutant IDH1 peptide in Montanide, administered subcutaneously together with topical imiquimod. Receptors were amplified or captured by the immunoSEQ multiplex PCR assay. The source is immuneACCESS, and TCRdb retained only in-frame sequences with V and J called. Part of the clones is not carried over; for the studies checked, unresolved V genes explain less than half of this, and the remainder is unexplained. The sample yields about 68,000 clones; about four fifths were counted once. The top ten constitute 10% to 15% of the sample. Antigens of these TCRs are unknown. The source material was PBMCs, sampled from a glioma patient whose treatment included an IDH1 peptide vaccine. The receptors derive from a man younger than 35 with glioma.

The V gene is TRBV7-9, the J gene TRBJ1-1, with 8 bases fitting TRBD1. The CDR3 extends over 15 amino acids. V trimming: 4 bases; J trimming: 1 base; junction bases outside the gene matches: 5. The germline gives CDR1 SEHNR, CDR2 FQNEAQ (reference sequence). Here the CDR3 DNA reads TGTGCCAGCAGCTCTGGACAGGGCAGGAACACTGAAGCTTTCTTT. Amino acid sequence: CASSSGQGRNTEAFF. The complete variable domain, with remaining parts taken from reference TRBV7-9 and TRBJ1-1, reads DTGVSQNPRHKITKRGQNVTFRCDPISEHNRLYWYRQTLGQGPEFLTYFQNEAQLEKSRLLSDRFSAERPKGSFSTLEIQRTEQGDSAMYLCASSSGQGRNTEAFFGQGTRLTVV.

The V and J genes are TRBV5-1 and TRBJ1-1, with D perhaps TRBD1 (5 bases). Germline V gene sequence: CDR1 SGHRS, CDR2 YFSETQ. V was trimmed by 0 bases and J by 10 bases, leaving 13 bases between them. CDR3 length: 13 amino acids. The CDR3: CASSLDVGGRAFF. CDR3 coding DNA: TGCGCCAGCAGCTTGGATGTGGGGGGGAGAGCTTTCTTT. Full variable domain (rest looked up from reference TRBV5-1 and TRBJ1-1): KAGVTQTPRYLIKTRGQQVTLSCSPISGHRSVSWYQQTPGQGLQFLFEYFSETQRNKGNFPGRFSGRQFSNSRSEMNVSTLELGDSALYLCASSLDVGGRAFFGQGTRLTVV.

The chain has TRBV5-6 and TRBJ1-1; D gene unclear. Trimming shortened V by 1 base and J by 5 bases, and 6 bases separated the two germline ends. Germline CDR1 SGHDT, CDR2 YYEEEE. The length of the CDR3 is 12 residues. The CDR3 DNA reads TGTGCCAGCAGCTTGTTAGGGACTGAAGCTTTCTTT. Encoded protein: CASSLLGTEAFF.

The chain links TRBV6-1 to TRBJ1-1; a possible D gene is TRBD1 (5 bases). Trimming left V 5 bases short and J 1 base short, with 8 bases between. Germline V gene data show CDR1 as MNHNS and CDR2 as SASEGT. The CDR3 contains 13 residues. The CDR3 DNA reads TGTGCCAGCAGTCTACAGGAGAACACTGAAGCTTTCTTT. Its protein is CASSLQENTEAFF.

CDR3 coding DNA: TGTGCCAGCAGTTCCGGAGAACAGAACTATGGCTACACCTTC. Its protein product is CASSSGEQNYGYTF. The chain carries TRBV6-6 and TRBJ1-2; no clear D. The length of the CDR3 is 14 residues. Germline CDR1 reads MNHNY; CDR2 reads SVGAGI (reference sequence). V shed 4 bases and J shed 2 bases, with 11 bases lying between them.

This clone was detected only once. The rearrangement joins TRBV18 to TRBJ1-2; no clear D gene. Germline V lookup: CDR1 KGHSH, CDR2 LQKENI. The CDR3 sequence is 13 residues long. Trimming took 2 bases from V and 3 from J, leaving 7 bases between them. The CDR3 DNA reads as TGTGCCAGCTCACCAGGCAGCGACTATGGCTACACCTTC. It is translated as CASSPGSDYGYTF.

This chain uses TRBV11-3 with TRBJ2-5; 8 bases are a match to TRBD2. Germline CDR1 is SGHNT and CDR2 is YENEEA. The junction had 4 bases not matched to a gene; V was cut back by 3 bases and J by 4 bases. The CDR3 covers 14 residues. This chain's CDR3 is CASSFGAGVETQYF. CDR3 in DNA: TGTGCCAGCAGCTTCGGAGCGGGAGTAGAGACCCAGTACTTC. The variable domain in full, completed from reference TRBV11-3 and TRBJ2-5, reads EAGVVQSPRYKIIEKKQPVAFWCNPISGHNTLYWYLQNLGQGPELLIRYENEEAVDDSQLPKDRFSAERLKGVDSTLKIQPAELGDSAVYLCASSFGAGVETQYFGPGTRLLVL.

V usage is TRBV5-6 and J usage is TRBJ1-2; no clear D. The germline V and J ends were trimmed by 0 bases and 1 base, with 7 bases remaining between them. This CDR3 is built from 14 residues. Looked up from germline, CDR1 is SGHDT and CDR2 is YYEEEE. CDR3 amino acids: CASSLEKVNYGYTF. The CDR3 DNA is TGTGCCAGCAGCTTGGAAAAGGTTAACTATGGCTACACCTTC.

This chain joins TRBV7-3 and TRBJ1-5; no reliable D call. The CDR3 length is 13 residues. CDR1 is SGHTA and CDR2 is FQGTGA in the germline V gene. Deletions cut 3 bases from V and 7 bases from J, with 10 bases between. The CDR3 bases are TGTGCCAGCAGCTTCATAGCGGCCCAGCCCCAGCATTTT. The encoded protein is CASSFIAAQPQHF.

This chain links TRBV19 with TRBJ2-7; 9 bases align to TRBD2. CDR1 is LNHDA, CDR2 SQIVND, per germline (reference sequence). Trimming at V came to 5 bases and at J to 5 bases, leaving 7 bases not matched to a gene. CDR3 length: 14 amino acids. The CDR3 region has the DNA TGTGCCAGTAGTGGCGGGCTAGCGGGGAACGAGCAGTACTTC. It translates to CASSGGLAGNEQYF.

CDR3 sequence (DNA): TGCAGCGTTGTCTCCTCCAGGGCCAACTATGGCTACACCTTC. Its protein product is CSVVSSRANYGYTF. The chain uses TRBV29-1 and TRBJ1-2; D might be TRBD1 (5 bases). V gave up 4 bases and J gave up 2 bases, with 14 bases separating them. This CDR3 comprises 14 residues. Germline CDR1 is SQVTM and CDR2 is ANQGSEA. The full variable domain, rest sourced from reference TRBV29-1 and TRBJ1-2, is SAVISQKPSRDICQRGTSLTIQCQVDSQVTMMFWYRQQPGQSLTLIATANQGSEATYESGFVIDKFPISRPNLTFSTLTVSNMSPEDSSIYLCSVVSSRANYGYTFGSGTRLTVV.

The CDR3 sequence: CASSEPQIEETQYF. The CDR3 DNA reads TGTGCCAGCAGTGAACCCCAAATAGAAGAGACCCAGTACTTC. The rearrangement joins TRBV25-1 to TRBJ2-5, with D hard to call. CDR1 is MGHDK and CDR2 is SYGVNS in the germline V gene. The V end was cut by 2 bases, the J end by 3 bases, with 10 bases between. The CDR3 contains 14 residues.

This CDR3 is CASSDPGTGRSEAFF. The CDR3 DNA is TGTGCCAGCAGTGACCCCGGGACAGGGAGGTCTGAAGCTTTCTTT. The rearrangement uses TRBV6-1 and TRBJ1-1, with 9 bases matching TRBD1. The V and J ends lost 3 bases and 6 bases, in that order; junction bases with no gene match: 8. The CDR3 spans 15 residues. Per germline, CDR1 MNHNS and CDR2 SASEGT.

The chain joins TRBV4-1 to TRBJ2-2, with D possibly TRBD2 on 5 matching bases. V was cut by 5 bases and J by 0 bases, with 16 bases left in between. Germline V gene data show CDR1 as MGHRA and CDR2 as YSYEKL. The CDR3 is 17 residues long. In DNA, the CDR3 is TGCGCCAGCAGCGCCCAGGACTGGGCATCGAACACCGGGGAGCTGTTTTTT. As protein: CASSAQDWASNTGELFF.

The chain is built from TRBV7-9 and TRBJ2-1, with D perhaps matching TRBD1 (6 bases). The CDR3 loop spans 11 amino acids. V was trimmed by 8 bases and J by 8 bases, leaving 10 bases between them. Germline-derived CDR1 and CDR2 are SEHNR and FQNEAQ (reference sequence). DNA for the CDR3: TGTGCCAGCGAGCAGGGGCATGAGCAGTTCTTC. Its translation: CASEQGHEQFF.

The CDR3 is CASSIETDIERQPQHF. Here the CDR3 DNA reads TGTGCCAGTAGTATAGAGACAGATATAGAACGTCAGCCCCAGCATTTT. V is TRBV19 and J is TRBJ1-5; the D gene is possibly TRBD1 (5 bases). This CDR3 contains 16 residues. The germline CDR1 and CDR2 sequences are LNHDA and SQIVND (reference sequence). Trimming pared 0 bases from V and 6 bases from J, leaving 15 bases between.

This chain connects TRBV27 to TRBJ1-1; no clear D gene. The V end lost 2 bases, the J end lost 4 bases, and 14 bases lay between the germline ends. Germline lookup yields CDR1 MNHEY and CDR2 SMNVEV (reference sequence). CDR3 size: 15 residues. CDR3 amino acids: CASSLMYSEGTEAFF. The CDR3 nucleotides are TGTGCCAGCAGTTTAATGTACTCCGAGGGCACTGAAGCTTTCTTT.

The chain carries TRBV6-5 and TRBJ2-1; 9 nucleotides agree with TRBD2. The CDR3 runs 16 residues. Germline V gene data show CDR1 as MNHEY and CDR2 as SVGAGI. The ends lost 2 bases at V and 6 bases at J; junction bases unmatched: 8. The CDR3 reads CASSYGVSGGPNEQFF. In nucleotides, the CDR3 is TGTGCCAGCAGTTACGGGGTTAGCGGGGGACCCAATGAGCAGTTCTTC.

This clone was seen a few times. The chain links TRBV30 to TRBJ1-4; no firm D call. Germline V CDR1 and CDR2: GTSNPN, SVGIG (reference sequence). V was clipped by 1 base and J by 10 bases, with 16 bases between them. The CDR3 has 14 amino acids. For the CDR3, the DNA is TGTGCCTGGAGTGGTCTCGGCCCTAAGGGAAAACTGTTTTTT. Its protein is CAWSGLGPKGKLFF.

The J gene is TRBJ1-5, the V gene TRBV7-2; unclear D gene. The V gene's germline CDR1 is SGHTA and CDR2 FQGNSA. V was clipped by 3 bases and J by 1 base, with 7 bases between them. The CDR3 totals 14 residues. The CDR3 spells CASSLRASNQPQHF. DNA for the CDR3: TGTGCCAGCAGCTTGCGGGCGAGCAATCAGCCCCAGCATTTT.

The count of this clone is one. CDR3 in DNA: TGTGCCAGCAGCTTTCGGGGGTCCACAGATACGCAGTATTTT. Residues: CASSFRGSTDTQYF. The chain employs TRBV5-5 and TRBJ2-3; possible D gene TRBD2, 6 bases. V lost 2 bases and J lost 2, with 9 bases in between. Germline V gene sequence: CDR1 SGHKS, CDR2 YYEKEE (reference sequence). CDR3 length equals 14 residues. The whole variable domain, remainder taken from reference TRBV5-5 and TRBJ2-3, is DAGVTQSPTHLIKTRGQQVTLRCSPISGHKSVSWYQQVLGQGPQFIFQYYEKEERGRGNFPDRFSARQFPNYSSELNVNALLLGDSALYLCASSFRGSTDTQYFGPGTRLTVL.

J is TRBJ1-3 and V is TRBV10-2; unclear D gene. Trimming removed 2 bases from V and 9 bases from J, with 17 bases in between. The CDR3 consists of 15 residues. In germline, CDR1 is WSHSY, CDR2 SAAADI. The CDR3 region is CASSEETDLEGTIYF. The CDR3 coding sequence is TGCGCCAGCAGTGAGGAGACTGATCTTGAGGGCACCATATATTTT.

V and J are TRBV27 and TRBJ2-2; TRBD2 aligns across 8 bases. V was pared by 2 bases and J by 12 bases, with 5 bases of the junction left unmatched. The CDR3 is 13 residues long. Per the germline V gene, CDR1 is MNHEY and CDR2 is SMNVEV (reference sequence). CDR3 protein: CASSLQGTRKLFF. The CDR3 DNA is TGTGCCAGCAGTTTACAAGGGACTAGGAAGCTGTTTTTT.